These 15 T cell receptor beta chains were all obtained from the same sample, sequenced in a study of metastatic and nonmetastatic thyroid tumors. The entire patient cohort was treatment-naive prior to thyroid surgery. TCRdb re-called clones from the PCR reads using MiXCR. The sample shows about 40,000 clones, roughly a sixth of them seen only once. Input material: tumor tissue. Source of these receptors: a female donor with papillary thyroid cancer or a benign thyroid nodule (not recorded which). Some clones in this sample may be carry-over from other donors' samples.

This clone was detected many times. The gene calls are TRBV12-3 or TRBV12-4 and TRBJ2-6; D is ambiguous. The CDR3 loop spans 15 amino acids. Trimming shortened V by 5 bases and J by 0 bases, and 8 bases separated the two germline ends. CDR3: CASSLQSSGANVLTF. CDR3 bases: TGTGCCAGCAGTCTGCAAAGCTCTGGGGCCAACGTCCTGACTTTC.

This rearrangement joins TRBV11-3 to TRBJ1-1; the D gene is possibly TRBD1 (6 bases). V was pared by 4 bases and J by 7 bases, with 16 bases between. The CDR3 loop spans 14 amino acids. Germline V gives CDR1 SGHNT, CDR2 YENEEA. CDR3 nucleotide sequence: TGTGCCAGCAGCTCCGAAGGGACAACTGGTGAAGCTTTCTTT. It specifies CASSSEGTTGEAFF.

The genes are TRBV18 and TRBJ2-5, with TRBD2 as a possible D gene (7 bases). The J call is uncertain, as TRBJ2-1 better fits the DNA end. Germline V CDR1 and CDR2: KGHSH, LQKENI. The CDR3 contains 13 residues. CDR3 in DNA: TGTGCCAGCTCACTCCACAGGGAGGGAGAGCAGTTCTTC. The encoded protein is CASSLHREGEQFF.

This clone was recorded at least ten times. CDR3 in amino acids: CASSLSAGASGINEQYF. In DNA form, the CDR3 reads TGCGCCAGCAGCTTGTCCGCCGGGGCTAGCGGGATTAACGAGCAGTACTTC. The chain joins TRBV5-1 to TRBJ2-7, with 9 bases fitting TRBD2. This CDR3 comprises 17 residues. Germline CDR1 SGHRS, CDR2 YFSETQ. The J segment lost 5 bases and the V segment lost 1 base, leaving 13 bases of the junction unmatched.

There are a few counts of this clone. The chain combines TRBV28 with TRBJ2-7; 12 bases agree with TRBD2. The CDR3 spans 18 residues. The J segment lost 4 bases and the V segment lost 7 bases, leaving 17 bases of the junction unmatched. CDR1 is MDHEN, CDR2 SYDVKM, per germline. The CDR3 spells CASMPQPVLAGGWYEQYF. DNA of the CDR3: TGTGCCAGCATGCCCCAACCGGTACTAGCGGGAGGCTGGTACGAGCAGTACTTC.

Details on this clone: Given a much more abundant clone one base away, this may be a read error. This chain joins TRBV9 and TRBJ2-3, with D unclear. This CDR3 spans 15 amino acids. Germline V gene data show CDR1 as SGDLS and CDR2 as YYNGEE. With 0 bases removed from V and 5 bases from J, the gap between germline ends came to 13 bases. The CDR3 DNA reads TGTGCCAGCAGCGTAGGGGATGGCCGAGGAGATACGCAGTATTTT. Its protein is CASSVGDGRGDTQYF.

Only a few counts were recorded for this clone. A clone one base away is much larger, so this may be a read error. This chain joins TRBV29-1 and TRBJ2-6; D is ambiguous. Germline V gene lookup returns CDR1 SQVTM and CDR2 ANQGSEA. The V end was cut by 8 bases, the J end by 0 bases, with 17 bases between. There are 16 residues in the CDR3. CDR3 region: CSSLGRGHSGANVLTF. The CDR3 nucleotides are TGCAGCTCTCTAGGTCGTGGGCACTCTGGGGCCAACGTCCTGACTTTC. Using reference TRBV29-1 and TRBJ2-6 for the parts outside the CDR3, the full variable domain is SAVISQKPSRDICQRGTSLTIQCQVDSQVTMMFWYRQQPGQSLTLIATANQGSEATYESGFVIDKFPISRPNLTFSTLTVSNMSPEDSSIYLCSSLGRGHSGANVLTFGAGSRLTVL.

About this clone itself: A much larger clonotype is one base distant, so this may be a read error. Other DNA sequences of this sample code for an identical CDR3. The chain uses TRBV29-1 and TRBJ1-1; D is unresolved. The CDR3 consists of 12 residues. Germline values: CDR1 SQVTM, CDR2 ANQGSEA. The CDR3 protein is CSATDRWTEAFF. In DNA, the CDR3 is TGTAGCGCTACGGACCGGTGGACTGAAGCTTTCTTT.

Ten or more counts support this clone. V and J are TRBV6-6 and TRBJ2-1; D is undetermined. CDR1 is MNHNY and CDR2 is SVGAGI in the germline V gene (reference sequence). The ends were cut back, 1 base at V and 3 bases at J, with 10 bases in the middle. There are 15 residues in the CDR3. The CDR3 DNA follows: TGTGCCAGCAGTTACTATGGGGATAGCTACAATGAGCAGTTCTTC. Protein sequence: CASSYYGDSYNEQFF.

This clone was recorded many times. The chain carries TRBV27 and TRBJ2-2, with 7 bases lining up with TRBD1. The germline CDR1 and CDR2 sequences are MNHEY and SMNVEV (reference sequence). The CDR3 is 14 residues long. The V segment lost 6 bases and the J segment 3 bases; nucleotides outside the gene matches: 4. The CDR3 region has the DNA TGTGCCAGCAGATTGACAGGGTACACCGGGGAGCTGTTTTTT. Translated: CASRLTGYTGELFF.

This clone was counted at least ten times. The V and J genes are TRBV20-1 and TRBJ1-5; 7 nucleotides match TRBD1. The CDR3 is made up of 15 amino acids. V lost 4 bases, J lost 0 bases, and 6 bases stayed unmatched. Germline V gene lookup returns CDR1 DFQATT and CDR2 SNEGSKA (reference sequence). CDR3 sequence: CSAKRTGNSNQPQHF. The DNA for the CDR3 is TGCAGTGCTAAAAGGACAGGCAATAGCAATCAGCCCCAGCATTTT.

As for this clone: A much larger clone lies a single base off, so this may be a read error. This CDR3 is also generated by other DNA sequences in the sample. The chain has TRBV5-4 and TRBJ2-4; TRBD2 matches at 15 bases. This CDR3 region has 16 residues. Germline CDR1 and CDR2: SGHNT and YYREEE (reference sequence). CDR3 DNA: TGTGCTAGCAGCGCTGGGACTAGCGGGAGGCGGAGCATTCAGTACTTC. Protein product: CASSAGTSGRRSIQYF.

The V and J genes are TRBV6-2 or TRBV6-3 and TRBJ1-1, with D possibly being TRBD1 (5 bases). This CDR3 has 17 amino acids. Germline V CDR1 and CDR2: MNHEY, SVGEGT. Trimming pared 2 bases from V and 0 bases from J, leaving 16 bases between. The CDR3 DNA reads TGTGCCAGCAGTTACCAAGTGTGGGGCGCTATGAACACTGAAGCTTTCTTT. Translating it yields CASSYQVWGAMNTEAFF.

In its sample, this clone was seen many times. The J gene is TRBJ2-4, the V gene TRBV10-3, with 7 positions matching TRBD1. With V trimmed by 6 bases and J by 0 bases, 14 bases remained unmatched. Germline V gene data show CDR1 as ENHRY and CDR2 as SYGVKD. The CDR3 spans 18 residues. The CDR3 region is CAISPEAGTVLAKNIQYF. The CDR3 coding sequence is TGTGCCATCAGCCCAGAAGCCGGGACAGTTCTAGCCAAAAACATTCAGTACTTC.

This clone has ten or more counts. The DNA for the CDR3 is TGTGCCAGCAGCCAAGTGGGGAGACCCTACGAGCAGTACTTC. Protein: CASSQVGRPYEQYF. The chain uses TRBV14 and TRBJ2-7, with TRBD2 as a possible D gene (5 bases). CDR1 and CDR2 from the germline V gene are SGHDN and FVKESK. Trimming cost V 1 base and J 2 bases, with 9 bases left between them. There are 14 residues in the CDR3. Full variable domain (rest looked up from reference TRBV14 and TRBJ2-7): EAGVTQFPSHSVIEKGQTVTLRCDPISGHDNLYWYRRVMGKEIKFLLHFVKESKQDESGMPNNRFLAERTGGTYSTLKVQPAELEDSGVYFCASSQVGRPYEQYFGPGTRLTVT.